This TCR beta chain was observed in a study of blood T cells in healthy people across ages. Trimming stripped 0 bases from V and 5 bases from J, with 13 bases between. Germline assignment: CDR1 DFQATT and CDR2 SNEGSKA (reference sequence). This CDR3 comprises 14 residues. Healthy individuals of Caucasian origin from Russia, aged roughly 6 to 100, served as donors. Per sample, a minimum of 7 million PBMCs were isolated. Whole-study findings and limits: Per million T cells, TCR beta diversity dropped about linearly as age rose.

For the second PCR, which ran for roughly 7 to 11 cycles, a sample-barcoded 5' primer and a J-beta primer mix were used. TCRdb reanalysed the 5' RACE reads using MiXCR and keeps one entry per CDR3 protein. The sample shows 1,300,000 or so distinct CDR3 sequences, 55% to 75% of them seen only once. This clonotype was seen more than once but under ten times. The antigen remains undetermined. The sequencing sample was made of blood. The chain links TRBV20-1 to TRBJ1-2; D remains unclear. This receptor was obtained from a man younger than 35 in good health. CDR3 amino acids: CSARDLGIEYGYTF. CDR3 nucleotide sequence: TGCAGTGCTAGAGATTTGGGCATAGAATATGGCTACACCTTC.